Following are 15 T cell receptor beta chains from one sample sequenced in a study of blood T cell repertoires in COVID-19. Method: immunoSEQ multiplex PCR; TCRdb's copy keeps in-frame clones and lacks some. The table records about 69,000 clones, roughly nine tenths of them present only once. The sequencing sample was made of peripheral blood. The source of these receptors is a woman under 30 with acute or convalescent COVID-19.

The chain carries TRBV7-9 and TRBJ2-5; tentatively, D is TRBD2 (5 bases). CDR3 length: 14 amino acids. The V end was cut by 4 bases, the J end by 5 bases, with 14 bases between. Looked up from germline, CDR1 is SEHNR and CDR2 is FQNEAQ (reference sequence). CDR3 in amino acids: CASSSGGLGETQYF. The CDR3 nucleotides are TGTGCCAGCAGCTCAGGAGGCCTAGGGGAGACCCAGTACTTC.

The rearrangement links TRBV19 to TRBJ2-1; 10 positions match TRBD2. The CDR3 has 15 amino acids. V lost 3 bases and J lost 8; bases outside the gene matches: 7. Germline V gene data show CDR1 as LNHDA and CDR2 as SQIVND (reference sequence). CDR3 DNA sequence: TGTGCCAGTAGTATGGTAGCGGGAGGTCAAGATGAGCAGTTCTTC. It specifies CASSMVAGGQDEQFF.

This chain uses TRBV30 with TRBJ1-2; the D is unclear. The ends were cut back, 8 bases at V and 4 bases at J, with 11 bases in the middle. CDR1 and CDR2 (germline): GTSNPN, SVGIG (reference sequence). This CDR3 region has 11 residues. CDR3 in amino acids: CASGSAYGYTF. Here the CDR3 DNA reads TGTGCCAGTGGGAGTGCCTATGGCTACACCTTC.

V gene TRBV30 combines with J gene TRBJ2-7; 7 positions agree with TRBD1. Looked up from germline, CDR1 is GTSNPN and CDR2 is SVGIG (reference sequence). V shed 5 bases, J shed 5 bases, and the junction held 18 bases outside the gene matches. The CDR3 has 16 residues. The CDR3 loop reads CAWLRPGQRNLHEQYF. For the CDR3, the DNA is TGTGCCTGGCTACGTCCGGGACAGAGGAACCTGCACGAGCAGTACTTC.

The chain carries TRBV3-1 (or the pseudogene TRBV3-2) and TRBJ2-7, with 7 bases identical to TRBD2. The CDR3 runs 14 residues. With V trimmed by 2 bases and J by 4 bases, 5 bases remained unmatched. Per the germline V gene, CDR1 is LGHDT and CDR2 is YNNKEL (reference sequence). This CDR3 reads CASSQYGRRYEQYF. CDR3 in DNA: TGTGCCAGCAGCCAATACGGGAGGAGGTACGAGCAGTACTTC.

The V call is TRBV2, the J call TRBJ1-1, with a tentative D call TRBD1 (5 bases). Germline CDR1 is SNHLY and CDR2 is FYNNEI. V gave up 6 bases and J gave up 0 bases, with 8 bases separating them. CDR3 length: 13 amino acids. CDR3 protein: CASRDNVNTEAFF. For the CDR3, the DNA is TGTGCCAGCAGGGACAACGTGAACACTGAAGCTTTCTTT.

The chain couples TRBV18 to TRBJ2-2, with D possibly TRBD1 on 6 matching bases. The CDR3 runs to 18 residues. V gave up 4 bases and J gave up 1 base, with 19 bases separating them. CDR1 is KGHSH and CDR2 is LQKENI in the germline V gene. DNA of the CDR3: TGTGCCAGCTCACTACAAACTCCGACAGGAAAGAACACCGGGGAGCTGTTTTTT. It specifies CASSLQTPTGKNTGELFF.

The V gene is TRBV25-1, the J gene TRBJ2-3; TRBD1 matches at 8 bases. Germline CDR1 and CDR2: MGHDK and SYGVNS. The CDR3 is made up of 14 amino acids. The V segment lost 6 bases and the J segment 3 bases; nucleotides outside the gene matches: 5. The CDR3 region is CASRSTGATDTQYF. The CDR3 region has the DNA TGTGCCAGCAGATCGACAGGGGCAACAGATACGCAGTATTTT.

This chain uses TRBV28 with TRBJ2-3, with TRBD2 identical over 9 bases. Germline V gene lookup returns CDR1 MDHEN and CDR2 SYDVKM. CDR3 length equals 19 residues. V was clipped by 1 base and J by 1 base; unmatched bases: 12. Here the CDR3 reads CASSLFERGVRSGTDTQYF. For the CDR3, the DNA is TGTGCCAGCAGTTTATTTGAGCGGGGGGTCAGGAGCGGCACAGATACGCAGTATTTT.

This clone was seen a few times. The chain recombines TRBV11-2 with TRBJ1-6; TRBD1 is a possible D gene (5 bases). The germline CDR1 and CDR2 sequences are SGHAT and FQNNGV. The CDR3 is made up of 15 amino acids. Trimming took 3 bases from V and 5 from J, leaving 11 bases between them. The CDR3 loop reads CASSFRGTDNSPLHF. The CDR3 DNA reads TGTGCCAGCAGCTTCCGGGGGACGGATAATTCACCCCTCCACTTT.

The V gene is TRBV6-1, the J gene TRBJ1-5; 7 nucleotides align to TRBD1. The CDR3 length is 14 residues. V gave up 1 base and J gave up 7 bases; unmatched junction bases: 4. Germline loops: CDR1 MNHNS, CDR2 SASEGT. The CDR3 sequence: CASSEGQGYQPQHF. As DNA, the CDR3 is TGTGCCAGCAGTGAAGGACAGGGTTACCAGCCCCAGCATTTT.

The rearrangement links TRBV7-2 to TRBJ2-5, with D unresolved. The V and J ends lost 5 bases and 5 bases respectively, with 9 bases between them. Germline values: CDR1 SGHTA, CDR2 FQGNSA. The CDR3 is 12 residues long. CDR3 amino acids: CASSGAEETQYF. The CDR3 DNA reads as TGTGCCAGCAGCGGAGCCGAGGAGACCCAGTACTTC.

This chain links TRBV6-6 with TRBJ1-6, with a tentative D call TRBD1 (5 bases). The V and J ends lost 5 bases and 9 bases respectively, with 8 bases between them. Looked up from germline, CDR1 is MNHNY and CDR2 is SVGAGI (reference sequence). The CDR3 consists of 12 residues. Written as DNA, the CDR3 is TGTGCCAGCAGTACCCAGGGTTCACCCCTCCACTTT. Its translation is CASSTQGSPLHF.

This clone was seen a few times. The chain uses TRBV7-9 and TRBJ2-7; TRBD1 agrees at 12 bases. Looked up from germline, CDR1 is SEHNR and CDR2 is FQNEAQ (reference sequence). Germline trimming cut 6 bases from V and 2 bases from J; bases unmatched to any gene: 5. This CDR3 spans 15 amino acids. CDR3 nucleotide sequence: TGTGCCAGCAGTTCCGGGACAGGGGGCCCCTACGAGCAGTACTTC. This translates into CASSSGTGGPYEQYF.

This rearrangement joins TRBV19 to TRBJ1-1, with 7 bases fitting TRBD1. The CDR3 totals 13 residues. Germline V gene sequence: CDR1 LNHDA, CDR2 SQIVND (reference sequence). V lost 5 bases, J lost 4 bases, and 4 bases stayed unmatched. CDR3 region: CASSGRGLTEAFF. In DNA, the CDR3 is TGTGCCAGTAGTGGTAGGGGGCTCACTGAAGCTTTCTTT.